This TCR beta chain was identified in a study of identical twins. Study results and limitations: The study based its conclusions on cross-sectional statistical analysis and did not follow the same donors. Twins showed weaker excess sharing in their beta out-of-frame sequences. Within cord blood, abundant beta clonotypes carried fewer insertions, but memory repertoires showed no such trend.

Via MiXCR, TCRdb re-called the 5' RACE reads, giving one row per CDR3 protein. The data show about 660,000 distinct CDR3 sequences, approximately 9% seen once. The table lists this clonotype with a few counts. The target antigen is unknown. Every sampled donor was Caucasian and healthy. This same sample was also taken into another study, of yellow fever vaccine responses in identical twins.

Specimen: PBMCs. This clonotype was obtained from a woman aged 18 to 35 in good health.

CDR3 nucleotide sequence: TGTGCCAGCAGCCCTAGGCCGCTTAACACCGGGGAGCTGTTTTTT. Its protein product is CASSPRPLNTGELFF. The V call is TRBV11-2, the J call TRBJ2-2; D not certain. CDR3 length equals 15 residues. Germline V lookup: CDR1 SGHAT, CDR2 FQNNGV. V lost 5 bases and J lost 2, with 12 bases in between.